The clone carrying this T cell receptor beta chain appeared a few times. The CDR3 has 13 amino acids. Germline CDR1 and CDR2: ENHRY and SYGVKD. The trim removed 5 bases at V and 7 bases at J, leaving 7 bases unmatched. This sample is drawn from a study of blood T cell repertoires in COVID-19. Profiled with immunoSEQ multiplex PCR; TCRdb holds only in-frame clones, not every one. The repertoire consists of some 230,000 clones, with about 80% occurring once and the leading ten covering roughly 2.4%. Sequencing was done on a sample of peripheral blood. The source of this sequence is a woman aged 55-69 years with acute or convalescent COVID-19. The chain employs TRBV10-3 and TRBJ2-7, with TRBD1 matching 8 bases. CDR3 in DNA: TGTGCCATCAGTTCACAGGGGGGTGGAGAGCAGTACTTC. Translation: CAISSQGGGEQYF.